The 25 T cell receptor beta chains below were found in one sample sequenced in a study of cytomegalovirus exposure and HLA in healthy donors. The PCR contained 60 Vbeta and 13 Jbeta primers. Generated by immunoSEQ multiplex PCR, the TCRdb table keeps only in-frame clones and is missing some. The table lists more than 95,000 clones, 60% to 85% of them singletons. Sample: PBMCs. These receptors originate from a man aged 50-59 years in good health and CMV-seropositive.

The CDR3 coding sequence is TGTGCCAGCAGCCCGACAGGGGAGTTCACCTACGAGCAGTACTTC. Its translation is CASSPTGEFTYEQYF. This chain uses TRBV9 with TRBJ2-7; 8 bases align to TRBD1. The trim removed 4 bases at V and 2 bases at J, leaving 8 bases unmatched. The CDR3 contains 15 residues. Germline V gene data show CDR1 as SGDLS and CDR2 as YYNGEE. Together with reference TRBV9 and TRBJ2-7, the CDR3 gives the full variable domain: DSGVTQTPKHLITATGQRVTLRCSPRSGDLSVYWYQQSLDQGLQFLIQYYNGEERAKGNILERFSAQQFPDLHSELNLSSLELGDSALYFCASSPTGEFTYEQYFGPGTRLTVT.

V usage is TRBV19 and J usage is TRBJ1-2; D unclear. The germline V and J ends were trimmed by 5 bases and 8 bases, with 18 bases remaining between them. This CDR3 has 14 amino acids. Germline V lookup: CDR1 LNHDA, CDR2 SQIVND (reference sequence). CDR3 region: CASSSGLLPGGYTF. The CDR3 region has the DNA TGTGCCAGTAGTTCTGGACTGCTGCCGGGCGGCTACACCTTC.

The CDR3 protein is CAWGVGVYEQYF. In DNA, the CDR3 is TGTGCCTGGGGGGTGGGAGTCTACGAGCAGTACTTC. The chain uses TRBV30 and TRBJ2-7, with TRBD2 as a possible D gene (5 bases). CDR1 GTSNPN and CDR2 SVGIG come from the germline V gene (reference sequence). The CDR3 has 12 residues. V lost 5 bases to trimming and J lost 3 bases, with 11 bases between them.

The table lists this clone with a few counts. The CDR3 sequence: CASSVGTSGTDTQYF. In DNA, the CDR3 is TGTGCCAGCAGCGTAGGGACTAGCGGCACAGATACGCAGTATTTT. V gene TRBV9 combines with J gene TRBJ2-3, with 9 positions matching TRBD2. Trimming cost V 0 bases and J 1 base; bases outside gene matches: 0. The CDR3 is 15 residues long. CDR1 is SGDLS and CDR2 is YYNGEE in the germline V gene.

The J gene is TRBJ2-1, the V gene TRBV7-3, with TRBD2 as a possible D gene (7 bases). The CDR3 is made up of 15 amino acids. Germline V gene data show CDR1 as SGHTA and CDR2 as FQGTGA. V lost 6 bases and J lost 6, with 18 bases in between. In nucleotides, the CDR3 is TGTGCCAGCAGTTCCAGACGGGGGGCACGCAATGAGCAGTTCTTC. Its protein product is CASSSRRGARNEQFF.

This chain links TRBV5-6 with TRBJ2-7, with 15 bases that match TRBD2. Germline lookup yields CDR1 SGHDT and CDR2 YYEEEE. V dropped 6 bases and J dropped 7; count of bases not matched to a gene: 8. The CDR3 runs to 15 residues. Written as DNA, the CDR3 is TGTGCCAGCATAAACACCGGGACTAGCGGGGGGGAGCAGTACTTC. This codes for CASINTGTSGGEQYF.

The table lists this clone with a few counts. This chain connects TRBV27 to TRBJ1-3, with 7 bases that match TRBD1. The V segment lost 2 bases and the J segment 3 bases; nucleotides outside the gene matches: 4. The CDR3 contains 15 residues. Germline V lookup: CDR1 MNHEY, CDR2 SMNVEV (reference sequence). CDR3 sequence (DNA): TGTGCCAGCAGTTTAAGACAGGGTTTTGGAAACACCATATATTTT. Translated: CASSLRQGFGNTIYF.

The chain employs TRBV7-9 and TRBJ2-6, with 10 bases matching TRBD1. This CDR3 spans 19 amino acids. Germline values: CDR1 SEHNR, CDR2 FQNEAQ (reference sequence). Trimming at V came to 3 bases and at J to 3 bases, leaving 11 bases not matched to a gene. The CDR3 region has the DNA TGTGCCAGCAGCTTGTACGGTAGGGGACAGGGGAGTGGGGCCAACGTCCTGACTTTC. It specifies CASSLYGRGQGSGANVLTF.

Concerning this clone itself: A junction end diverges from the germline sequence, so it may reflect a read error. The J gene is TRBJ2-7, the V gene TRBV7-9; TRBD1 is a possible D gene (5 bases). Germline values: CDR1 SEHNR, CDR2 FQNEAQ (reference sequence). This CDR3 spans 16 amino acids. CDR3 protein: CSSSNKTEPHSYEQYF. CDR3 DNA sequence: TGTTCCAGCAGCAACAAGACAGAGCCCCACTCCTACGAGCAGTACTTC.

Written as DNA, the CDR3 is TGTGCCAGCAGCTCCCACTCGACAGGGGGGACACTTTATAGCAATCAGCCCCAGCATTTT. Its protein is CASSSHSTGGTLYSNQPQHF. This rearrangement joins TRBV28 to TRBJ1-5; 9 bases align to TRBD1. The ends lost 6 bases at V and 0 bases at J; junction bases unmatched: 18. The CDR3 length is 20 residues. Germline V gene sequence: CDR1 MDHEN, CDR2 SYDVKM.

V is TRBV7-2 and J is TRBJ2-1; 7 nucleotides agree with TRBD2. Germline V CDR1 and CDR2: SGHTA, FQGNSA. The junction had 7 bases not matched to a gene; V was cut back by 2 bases and J by 3 bases. The CDR3 extends over 16 amino acids. CDR3 loop: CASSLSIGGSYNEQFF. DNA of the CDR3: TGTGCCAGCAGCTTATCTATCGGGGGGAGCTACAATGAGCAGTTCTTC.

V and J are TRBV15 and TRBJ2-5; maybe TRBD2 (6 bases). The CDR3 runs to 14 residues. Germline CDR1 LNHNV, CDR2 YYDKDF (reference sequence). V lost 1 base to trimming and J lost 5 bases, with 11 bases between them. For the CDR3, the DNA is TGTGCCACCAGCAGAGGGGACTCCGGTGAGACCCAGTACTTC. It translates to CATSRGDSGETQYF. Together with reference TRBV15 and TRBJ2-5, the CDR3 gives the full variable domain: DAMVIQNPRYQVTQFGKPVTLSCSQTLNHNVMYWYQQKSSQAPKLLFHYYDKDFNNEADTPDNFQSRRPNTSFCFLDIRSPGLGDTAMYLCATSRGDSGETQYFGPGTRLLVL.

The genes are TRBV28 and TRBJ1-4; 7 nucleotides agree with TRBD1. The CDR3 loop spans 14 amino acids. In germline, CDR1 is MDHEN, CDR2 SYDVKM. V lost 4 bases to trimming and J lost 8 bases; unmatched junction nucleotides: 7. The CDR3 is CASSSPTGREKLFF. Written as DNA, the CDR3 is TGTGCCAGCAGTTCGCCGACAGGGAGGGAAAAACTGTTTTTT.

This clone was picked up a small number of times. The genes are TRBV11-2 and TRBJ2-7; 9 bases agree with TRBD2. The length of the CDR3 is 17 residues. The germline V gene has CDR1 SGHAT and CDR2 FQNNGV. V lost 1 base, J lost 2 bases, and 9 bases stayed unmatched. In nucleotides, the CDR3 is TGTGCCAGCAGCTTAGCTGGTAGCGGGAGCTTCGCCTACGAGCAGTACTTC. It specifies CASSLAGSGSFAYEQYF.

V usage is TRBV18 and J usage is TRBJ1-2; no definite D call. This CDR3 contains 14 residues. V was clipped by 2 bases and J by 2 bases, with 9 bases between them. The germline V gene has CDR1 KGHSH and CDR2 LQKENI. CDR3 residues: CASSPEARNYGYTF. CDR3 nucleotide sequence: TGTGCCAGCTCACCAGAGGCCAGAAACTATGGCTACACCTTC.

CDR3 amino acids: CASTENTRGRYEQYF. Written as DNA, the CDR3 is TGTGCCAGCACCGAAAACACAAGGGGGCGGTACGAGCAGTACTTC. The chain recombines TRBV6-5 with TRBJ2-7; 7 positions agree with TRBD1. The J segment lost 4 bases and the V segment lost 7 bases, leaving 13 bases of the junction unmatched. The CDR3 is 15 amino acids. The germline V gene has CDR1 MNHEY and CDR2 SVGAGI.

V is TRBV27 and J is TRBJ2-7; no clear D. The germline gives CDR1 MNHEY, CDR2 SMNVEV (reference sequence). V was cut by 2 bases and J by 2 bases, with 7 bases left in between. The CDR3 is 13 residues long. The CDR3 DNA reads TGTGCCAGCAGTTTAAAAACAGCCTACGAGCAGTACTTC. Translated: CASSLKTAYEQYF.

The J gene is TRBJ2-1, the V gene TRBV6-4; 12 nucleotides align to TRBD2. V trimming: 3 bases; J trimming: 6 bases; junction bases outside the gene matches: 12. CDR3 size: 18 residues. In germline, CDR1 is MRHNA, CDR2 SNTAGT. The CDR3 reads CASSETTSGSAGANEQFF. As DNA, the CDR3 is TGTGCCAGCAGTGAGACGACTAGCGGGAGTGCAGGGGCCAATGAGCAGTTCTTC.

This chain links TRBV20-1 with TRBJ2-3; D unclear. Germline V CDR1 and CDR2: DFQATT, SNEGSKA (reference sequence). The V end lost 3 bases, the J end lost 8 bases, and 9 bases lay between the germline ends. The CDR3 consists of 11 residues. CDR3 in DNA: TGCAGTGCTAGGGTTATGAGTACGCAGTATTTT. Translation gives CSARVMSTQYF.

This clone was picked up a small number of times. The CDR3 sequence: CASSQSNQYYNEQFF. CDR3 nucleotide sequence: TGTGCCAGCAGCCAATCGAATCAGTACTACAATGAGCAGTTCTTC. V usage is TRBV16 and J usage is TRBJ2-1; no reliable D call. Trimming took off 0 bases at V and 3 bases at J, with 9 bases between the two ends. This CDR3 is 15 amino acids long. Germline CDR1 is KGHSY and CDR2 is FQNENV.

This sequence joins TRBV7-2 and TRBJ2-6; D ambiguous. Between the trimmed V and J ends, which lost 4 bases and 0 bases, there was a span of 13 bases. The CDR3 spans 17 residues. The germline V gene has CDR1 SGHTA and CDR2 FQGNSA. In DNA, the CDR3 is TGTGCCAGCAGCTCCTACTCTACTCTCTCTGGGGCCAACGTCCTGACTTTC. Protein product: CASSSYSTLSGANVLTF. The full variable domain, its missing parts supplied by reference TRBV7-2 and TRBJ2-6, is GAGVSQSPSNKVTEKGKDVELRCDPISGHTALYWYRQSLGQGLEFLIYFQGNSAPDKSGLPSDRFSAERTGGSVSTLTIQRTQQEDSAVYLCASSSYSTLSGANVLTFGAGSRLTVL.

The rearrangement uses TRBV5-1 and TRBJ2-3; 9 nucleotides align to TRBD2. The germline CDR1 and CDR2 sequences are SGHRS and YFSETQ. The CDR3 spans 16 residues. The ends lost 0 bases at V and 2 bases at J; junction bases unmatched: 4. The CDR3 loop is CASSLGLAGHTDTQYF. The CDR3 DNA follows: TGCGCCAGCAGCTTGGGCCTAGCGGGACACACAGATACGCAGTATTTT.

The J gene is TRBJ1-4, the V gene TRBV19; D possibly corresponds to TRBD1 (6 bases). Trimming removed 3 bases from V and 7 bases from J, with 12 bases in between. There are 14 residues in the CDR3. Germline CDR1 reads LNHDA; CDR2 reads SQIVND (reference sequence). Here the CDR3 DNA reads TGTGCCAGTAGTATGTTACAGGGTGGTGAAAAACTGTTTTTT. Translating gives CASSMLQGGEKLFF.

The chain joins TRBV19 to TRBJ2-5; 8 bases line up with TRBD1. The CDR3 length is 15 residues. Trimming at V came to 4 bases and at J to 4 bases, leaving 8 bases not matched to a gene. Germline V CDR1 and CDR2: LNHDA, SQIVND (reference sequence). CDR3 region: CASSTGQAAVETQYF. The CDR3 DNA is TGTGCCAGTAGTACGGGACAGGCCGCGGTAGAGACCCAGTACTTC. The whole variable domain, filled in from reference TRBV19 and TRBJ2-5, reads DGGITQSPKYLFRKEGQNVTLSCEQNLNHDAMYWYRQDPGQGLRLIYYSQIVNDFQKGDIAEGYSVSREKKESFPLTVTSAQKNPTAFYLCASSTGQAAVETQYFGPGTRLLVL.

This clone has just one count. The chain recombines TRBV30 with TRBJ2-3; 11 bases are shared with TRBD2. The germline gives CDR1 GTSNPN, CDR2 SVGIG (reference sequence). J gave up 5 bases and V 2 bases, and 3 bases lay outside the gene matches. CDR3 length: 14 amino acids. This CDR3 reads CAWSFGLAGDTQYF. The CDR3 coding sequence is TGTGCCTGGAGTTTCGGACTAGCGGGAGATACGCAGTATTTT.